The sequence of this T cell receptor (beta chain) was determined in a study of T cell responses to AZD1222 COVID-19 vaccine. After removal of 3 bases from V and 2 bases from J, the junction contained 7 bases not matched to a gene. There are 15 residues in the CDR3. Germline CDR1 is SGHTS and CDR2 is YDEGEE. Study-wide results and caveats: Breadth and depth of Spike-specific TCRs rose after two AZD1222 doses. It was only after the peak T cell response that any repertoires were sampled. Spike regions recognized by vaccine-associated CD4 TCRs spanned the protein, led by 160-218 and 743-854. White British donors predominated, females outnumbered males, and clonal diversity was possibly underestimated.

Sequenced by immunoSEQ multiplex PCR; TCRdb stores in-frame clones only, minus some. The sample includes 180,000 or so clones, around 90% of them seen just once. Comment on this clone: Its antigen is still unknown.

Specimen: peripheral blood, collected 28 days after the second dose of the MenACWY control vaccine. The sequence came from an adult who received the MenACWY meningococcal vaccine as a control. The chain has TRBV5-8 and TRBJ1-2, with 7 bases matching TRBD1. The CDR3 is CASSWTGRGNYGYTF. The CDR3 coding sequence is TGTGCCAGCAGCTGGACAGGTCGGGGAAACTATGGCTACACCTTC.